Listed below are T cell receptor beta chains from one sample, sequenced in a study of blood T cells in healthy people across ages. One entry per CDR3 protein results from TCRdb running MiXCR on the 5' RACE reads. The sample yields hundreds of thousands of distinct CDR3 sequences, around 49% seen once. Sequenced input: blood. The receptors come from a woman aged 55-70 years in good health. CDR3s include the opening cysteine and the closing phenylalanine or tryptophan. A D gene is named only where the DNA matches it firmly. Not all rows give a size; the values are once, few, many and, for expanded clones, a class.

CDR3	DNA	D	J	size	V	length
CASRLAGTREQFF	TGTGCCAGCCGACTAGCGGGAACCCGTGAGCAGTTCTTC	TRBD2	TRBJ2-1	.	TRBV27	13
CSAKQGTGPAEQYF	TGCAGTGCAAAGCAAGGGACAGGGCCAGCCGAGCAGTACTTC	TRBD1	TRBJ2-7	many	TRBV20-1	14
CASRSGGATEAFF	TGTGCCAGCCGCTCGGGAGGGGCCACTGAAGCTTTCTTT	.	TRBJ1-1	few	TRBV6-5	13
CAWSALRETGAFF	TGTGCCTGGAGCGCTCTTAGGGAGACCGGAGCTTTCTTT	.	TRBJ1-1	.	TRBV30	13
CASSQGPNLGYNEQFF	TGTGCCAGCAGCCAGGGGCCTAACCTTGGTTACAATGAGCAGTTCTTC	.	TRBJ2-1	.	TRBV11-1	16
CASSLEGSRGQETQYF	TGCGCCAGCAGCTTGGAGGGCAGCAGGGGACAAGAGACCCAGTACTTC	.	TRBJ2-5	.	TRBV5-1	16
CASSTDREQYGYTF	TGCGCCAGCAGCACCGACAGGGAGCAGTATGGCTACACCTTC	TRBD1	TRBJ1-2	.	TRBV5-1	14
CASTRGLAGGSDTQYF	TGTGCCAGCACCCGGGGACTAGCGGGGGGATCAGATACGCAGTATTTT	TRBD2	TRBJ2-3	.	TRBV7-2	16
CASRSVAGTDTQYF	TGTGCCAGCAGGAGCGTAGCGGGCACAGATACGCAGTATTTT	.	TRBJ2-3	.	TRBV7-3	14
CSARPGQEFTDTQYF	TGCAGTGCGCGACCGGGACAGGAGTTCACAGATACGCAGTATTTT	TRBD1	TRBJ2-3	.	TRBV20-1	15
CASSSREARLALGSNEQYF	TGTGCCAGCAGCTCCCGTGAGGCCCGACTAGCGCTCGGAAGTAATGAGCAGTACTTC	TRBD2	TRBJ2-5	.	TRBV3-1	19
CASSLSGGLGYTF	TGTGCCAGCAGTTTAAGTGGCGGACTGGGCTACACCTTC	.	TRBJ1-2	.	TRBV28	13
CASTPGLAKGEQYF	TGTGCCAGCACCCCGGGACTAGCGAAGGGTGAGCAGTACTTC	TRBD2	TRBJ2-5	.	TRBV28	14
CSARDLTSSYSEQFF	TGCAGTGCTAGAGACCTGACTAGCTCCTACAGTGAGCAGTTCTTC	TRBD2	TRBJ2-1	.	TRBV20-1	15
CASSPRADQPQHF	TGTGCCAGCAGCCCTCGGGCGGATCAGCCCCAGCATTTT	.	TRBJ1-5	.	TRBV7-2	13
CSARAGRGETQYF	TGCAGTGCTAGAGCGGGAAGGGGAGAGACCCAGTACTTC	.	TRBJ2-5	.	TRBV20-1	13
CASSLPSGRSEQYF	TGCGCCAGCAGCTTGCCTAGCGGGAGGAGCGAGCAGTACTTC	TRBD2	TRBJ2-7	few	TRBV5-1	14
CANSLLDYNEQFF	TGCGCCAACAGCTTGCTGGACTACAATGAGCAGTTCTTC	.	TRBJ2-1	.	TRBV5-1	13
CASSEGRGDYGYTF	TGTGCCAGCAGTGAAGGGAGGGGAGACTATGGCTACACCTTC	.	TRBJ1-2	few	TRBV2	14
CSVDRQGDYEQFF	TGCAGCGTTGATCGACAGGGGGATTATGAGCAGTTCTTC	TRBD1	TRBJ2-1	.	TRBV29-1	13
CSARERVSEQYF	TGCAGTGCTAGAGAACGAGTTTCCGAGCAGTACTTC	.	TRBJ2-7	.	TRBV20-1	12
CSAEDDRDTQYF	TGCAGTGCTGAGGACGACAGAGATACGCAGTATTTT	.	TRBJ2-3	.	TRBV20-1	12
CASSNPSNEQFF	TGTGCCAGCAGCAACCCCTCAAATGAGCAGTTCTTC	.	TRBJ2-1	.	TRBV21-1	12
CASSARTGVFPFYTF	TGCGCCAGCAGCGCAAGGACAGGGGTATTCCCTTTCTACACCTTC	TRBD1	TRBJ1-2	few	TRBV5-1	15
CSALGGVETQYF	TGCAGCGCCCTGGGGGGGGTGGAGACCCAGTACTTC	TRBD2	TRBJ2-5	few	TRBV29-1	12
CASSVSVSGRAGETQYF	TGTGCCAGCAGCGTATCGGTTAGCGGGAGGGCGGGAGAGACCCAGTACTTC	TRBD2	TRBJ2-5	few	TRBV9	17
CASSLFSRADTEAFF	TGTGCCAGCAGCTTGTTTAGCAGGGCCGACACTGAAGCTTTCTTT	.	TRBJ1-1	.	TRBV7-2	15
CASSQRFEGYEQYF	TGCGCCAGCAGCCAAAGGTTCGAGGGCTACGAGCAGTACTTC	.	TRBJ2-7	.	TRBV4-3	14
CASSPTLGKTQYF	TGTGCCAGCAGCCCGACCCTCGGGAAGACCCAGTACTTC	.	TRBJ2-5	.	TRBV28	13
CASSQGPGKQNEQFF	TGCGCCAGCAGCCAAGGGCCAGGGAAGCAAAATGAGCAGTTCTTC	.	TRBJ2-1	.	TRBV4-3	15
CATSRGTLQETQYF	TGTGCCACCAGCAGAGGGACACTCCAAGAGACCCAGTACTTC	.	TRBJ2-5	few	TRBV15	14
CASSVGQNNEQYF	TGTGCCAGCAGCGTGGGACAGAACAACGAGCAGTACTTC	TRBD1	TRBJ2-7	.	TRBV7-8	13
CAGSEALVAREQYF	TGTGCCGGCAGTGAAGCGTTAGTAGCCCGCGAGCAGTACTTC	.	TRBJ2-7	once	TRBV2	14
CASSADSYNEQFF	TGTGCCAGCAGCGCGGACAGCTACAATGAGCAGTTCTTC	.	TRBJ2-1	few	TRBV9	13
CAISESTAYGYTF	TGTGCCATCAGTGAGTCGACAGCTTATGGCTACACCTTC	.	TRBJ1-2	.	TRBV10-3	13
CASSLQGVDTQYF	TGTGCCAGCAGTTTACAGGGTGTAGATACGCAGTATTTT	.	TRBJ2-3	.	TRBV28	13
CSAEKGQSSTSARNEQYF	TGCAGTGCAGAAAAGGGACAGTCCTCGACTAGCGCGAGGAACGAGCAGTACTTC	.	TRBJ2-7	once	TRBV20-1	18
CSARDLTGGSYNEQFF	TGCAGTGCTAGAGATCTCACGGGAGGATCCTACAATGAGCAGTTCTTC	TRBD2	TRBJ2-1	.	TRBV20-1	16
CASSYKGTAQYF	TGTGCCAGCAGTTACAAAGGGACAGCGCAGTACTTC	TRBD1	TRBJ2-7	.	TRBV6-2/TRBV6-3	12
CASSQRGSGPRRDTQYF	TGTGCCAGCAGCCAAAGAGGGTCGGGACCAAGGCGGGATACGCAGTATTTT	.	TRBJ2-3	.	TRBV4-2	17
CASSHRPNTEAFF	TGTGCCAGCAGTCACCGACCGAACACTGAAGCTTTCTTT	.	TRBJ1-1	.	TRBV12-3/TRBV12-4	13
CSARGGTGYYNEQFF	TGCAGTGCTAGAGGCGGGACAGGCTACTACAATGAGCAGTTCTTC	TRBD1	TRBJ2-1	.	TRBV20-1	15
CASREQGTREQYF	TGTGCCAGCAGGGAGCAAGGGACCCGCGAGCAGTACTTC	.	TRBJ2-7	.	TRBV12-3/TRBV12-4	13
CASSLGTGYNSPLHF	TGTGCCAGCAGTTTAGGGACTGGGTATAATTCACCCCTCCACTTT	.	TRBJ1-6	few	TRBV27	15
CASSPGDSPLHF	TGTGCCAGCTCACCGGGTGATTCACCCCTCCACTTT	.	TRBJ1-6	few	TRBV18	12
CSSLRTHNEQFF	TGCAGTTCCCTTCGGACCCACAATGAGCAGTTCTTC	.	TRBJ2-1	.	TRBV20-1	12
CASSLEASGSIMYEQYF	TGCGCCAGCAGCTTGGAAGCTAGCGGGAGTATCATGTACGAGCAGTACTTC	TRBD2	TRBJ2-7	.	TRBV5-1	17
CASSIQGGTGVETQYF	TGTGCCAGCAGCATCCAAGGGGGGACAGGGGTCGAGACCCAGTACTTC	TRBD1	TRBJ2-5	few	TRBV7-3	16
CASSPRGPGEKLFF	TGTGCCAGCAGCCCCAGGGGGCCGGGTGAAAAACTGTTTTTT	TRBD1	TRBJ1-4	few	TRBV7-9	14
CAISETSGRYEQFF	TGTGCCATCAGTGAAACTAGCGGGAGATATGAGCAGTTCTTC	TRBD2	TRBJ2-1	few	TRBV10-3	14
CSVGSRTGELFF	TGCAGCGTTGGCTCTAGAACCGGGGAGCTGTTTTTT	.	TRBJ2-2	few	TRBV29-1	12
CASSPHRRGRGETQYF	TGTGCCAGCTCACCACATCGGCGGGGACGGGGAGAGACCCAGTACTTC	.	TRBJ2-5	many	TRBV18	16
CASSPPLTSGRVSTDTQYF	TGTGCCAGCAGTCCCCCTTTGACTAGCGGGAGGGTGAGCACAGATACGCAGTATTTT	TRBD2	TRBJ2-3	.	TRBV6-1	19
CASSSAVQTQYF	TGTGCCAGCAGCTCGGCGGTCCAGACTCAGTACTTC	.	TRBJ2-7	few	TRBV7-2	12
CASSQERGAPSTDTQYF	TGCGCCAGCAGCCAAGAAAGAGGGGCGCCAAGTACAGATACGCAGTATTTT	.	TRBJ2-3	.	TRBV5-1	17
CASSLTAGGPPLHF	TGTGCCAGCAGCTTAACAGCAGGGGGCCCACCCCTCCACTTT	TRBD1	TRBJ1-6	few	TRBV7-3	14